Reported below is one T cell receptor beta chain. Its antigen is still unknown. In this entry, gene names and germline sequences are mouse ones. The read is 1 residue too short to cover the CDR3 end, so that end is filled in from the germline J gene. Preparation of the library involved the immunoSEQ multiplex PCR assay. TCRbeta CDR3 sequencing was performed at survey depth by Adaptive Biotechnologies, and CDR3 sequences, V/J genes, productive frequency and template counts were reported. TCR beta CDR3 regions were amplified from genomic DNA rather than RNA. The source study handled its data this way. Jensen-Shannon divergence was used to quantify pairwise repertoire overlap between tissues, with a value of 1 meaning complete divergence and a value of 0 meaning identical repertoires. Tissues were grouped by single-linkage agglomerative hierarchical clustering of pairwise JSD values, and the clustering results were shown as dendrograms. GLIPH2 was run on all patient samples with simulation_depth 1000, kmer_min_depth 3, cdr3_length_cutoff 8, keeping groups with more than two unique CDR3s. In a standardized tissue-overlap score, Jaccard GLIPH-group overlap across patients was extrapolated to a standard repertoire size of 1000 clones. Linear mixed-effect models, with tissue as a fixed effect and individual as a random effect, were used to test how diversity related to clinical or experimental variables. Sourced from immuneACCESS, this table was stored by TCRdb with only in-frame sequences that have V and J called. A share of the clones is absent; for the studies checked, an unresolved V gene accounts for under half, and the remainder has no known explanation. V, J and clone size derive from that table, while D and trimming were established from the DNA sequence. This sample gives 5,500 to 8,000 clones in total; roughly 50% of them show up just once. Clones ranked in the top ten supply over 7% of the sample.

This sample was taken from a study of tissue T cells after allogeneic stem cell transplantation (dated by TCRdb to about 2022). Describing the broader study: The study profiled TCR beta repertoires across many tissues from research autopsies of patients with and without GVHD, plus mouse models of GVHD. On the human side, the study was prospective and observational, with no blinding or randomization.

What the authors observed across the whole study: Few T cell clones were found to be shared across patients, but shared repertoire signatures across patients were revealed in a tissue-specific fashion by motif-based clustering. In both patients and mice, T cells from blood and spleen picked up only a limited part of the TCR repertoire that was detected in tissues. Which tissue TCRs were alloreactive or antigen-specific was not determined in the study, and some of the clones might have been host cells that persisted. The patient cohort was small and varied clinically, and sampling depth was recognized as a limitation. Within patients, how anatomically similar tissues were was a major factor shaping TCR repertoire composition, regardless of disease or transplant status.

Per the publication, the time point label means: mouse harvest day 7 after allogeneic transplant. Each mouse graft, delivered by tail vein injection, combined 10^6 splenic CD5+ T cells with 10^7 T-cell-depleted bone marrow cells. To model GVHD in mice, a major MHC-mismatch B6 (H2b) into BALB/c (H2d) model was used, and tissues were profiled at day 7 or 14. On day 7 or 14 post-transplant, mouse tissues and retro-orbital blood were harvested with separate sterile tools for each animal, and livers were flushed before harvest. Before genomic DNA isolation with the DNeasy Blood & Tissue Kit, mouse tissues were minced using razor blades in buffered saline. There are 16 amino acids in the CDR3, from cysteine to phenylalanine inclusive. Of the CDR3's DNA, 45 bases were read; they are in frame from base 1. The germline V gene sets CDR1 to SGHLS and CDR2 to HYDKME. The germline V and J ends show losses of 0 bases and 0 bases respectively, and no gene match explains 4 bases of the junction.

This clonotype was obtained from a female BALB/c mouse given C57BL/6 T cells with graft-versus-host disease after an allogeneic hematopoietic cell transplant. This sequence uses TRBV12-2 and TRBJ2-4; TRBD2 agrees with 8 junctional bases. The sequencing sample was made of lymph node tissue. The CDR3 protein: CASSLAGGPSQNTLYF. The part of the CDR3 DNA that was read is TGTGCCAGCTCTCTCGCTGGGGGGCCTAGTCAAAACACCTTGTAC. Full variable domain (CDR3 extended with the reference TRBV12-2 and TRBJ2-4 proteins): NSGVVQSPRYIIKGKGERSILKCIPISGHLSVAWYQQTQGQELKFFIQHYDKMERDKGNLPSRFSVQQFDDYHSEMNMSALELEDSAVYFCASSLAGGPSQNTLYFGAGTRLSVL.